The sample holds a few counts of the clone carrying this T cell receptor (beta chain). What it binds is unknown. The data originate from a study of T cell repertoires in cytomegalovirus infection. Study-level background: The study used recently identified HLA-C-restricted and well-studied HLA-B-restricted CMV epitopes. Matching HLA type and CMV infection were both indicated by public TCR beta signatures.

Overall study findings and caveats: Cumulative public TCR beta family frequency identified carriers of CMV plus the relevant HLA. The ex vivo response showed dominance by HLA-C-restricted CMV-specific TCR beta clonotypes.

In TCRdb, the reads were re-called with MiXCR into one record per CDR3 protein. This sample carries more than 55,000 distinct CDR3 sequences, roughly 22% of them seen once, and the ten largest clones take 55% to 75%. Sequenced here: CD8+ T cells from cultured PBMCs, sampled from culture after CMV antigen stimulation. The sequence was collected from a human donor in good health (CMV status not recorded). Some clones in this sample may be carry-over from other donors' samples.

This chain's CDR3 is CASGDSVYGYTF. The CDR3 bases are TGCGCCAGCGGAGACTCCGTCTATGGCTACACCTTC. The V and J genes are TRBV5-1 and TRBJ1-2; D gene uncertain. The CDR3 totals 12 residues. V was pared by 7 bases and J by 4 bases, with 11 bases between. Looked up from germline, CDR1 is SGHRS and CDR2 is YFSETQ.